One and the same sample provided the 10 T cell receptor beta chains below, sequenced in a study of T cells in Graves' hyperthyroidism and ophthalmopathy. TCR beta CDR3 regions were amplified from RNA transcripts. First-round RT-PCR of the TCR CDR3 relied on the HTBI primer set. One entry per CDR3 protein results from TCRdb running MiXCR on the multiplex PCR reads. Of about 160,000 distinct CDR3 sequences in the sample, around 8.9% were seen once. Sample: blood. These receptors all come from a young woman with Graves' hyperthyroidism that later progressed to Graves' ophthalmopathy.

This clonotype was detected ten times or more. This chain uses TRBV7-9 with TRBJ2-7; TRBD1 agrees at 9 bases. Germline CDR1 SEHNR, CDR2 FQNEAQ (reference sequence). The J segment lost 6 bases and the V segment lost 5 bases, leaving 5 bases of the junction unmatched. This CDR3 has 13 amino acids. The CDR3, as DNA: TGTGCCAGCAGCGGACGGACAGGGGCCGAGCAGTACTTC. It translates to CASSGRTGAEQYF. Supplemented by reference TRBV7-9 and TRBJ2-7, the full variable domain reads DTGVSQNPRHKITKRGQNVTFRCDPISEHNRLYWYRQTLGQGPEFLTYFQNEAQLEKSRLLSDRFSAERPKGSFSTLEIQRTEQGDSAMYLCASSGRTGAEQYFGPGTRLTVT.

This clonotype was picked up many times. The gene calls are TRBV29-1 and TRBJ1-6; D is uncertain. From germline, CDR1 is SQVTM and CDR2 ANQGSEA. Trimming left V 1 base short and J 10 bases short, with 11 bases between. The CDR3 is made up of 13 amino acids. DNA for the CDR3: TGCAGCGTTGAAGTCGGGGTAGGGTCACCCCTCCACTTT. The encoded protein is CSVEVGVGSPLHF.

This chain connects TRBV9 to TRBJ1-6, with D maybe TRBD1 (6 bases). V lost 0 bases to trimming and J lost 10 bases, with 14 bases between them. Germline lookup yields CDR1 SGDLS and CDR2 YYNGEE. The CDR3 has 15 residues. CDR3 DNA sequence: TGTGCCAGCAGCGTAGAGGGGGGCAGGGGCTCACCCCTCCACTTT. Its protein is CASSVEGGRGSPLHF.

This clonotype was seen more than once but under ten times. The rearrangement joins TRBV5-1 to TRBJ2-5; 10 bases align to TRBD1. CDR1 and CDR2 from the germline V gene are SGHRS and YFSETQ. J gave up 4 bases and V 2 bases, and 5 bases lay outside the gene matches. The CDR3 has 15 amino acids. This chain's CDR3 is CASSFRQGALETQYF. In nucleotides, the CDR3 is TGCGCCAGCAGCTTTAGACAGGGGGCTTTAGAGACCCAGTACTTC. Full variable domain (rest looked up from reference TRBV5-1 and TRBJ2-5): KAGVTQTPRYLIKTRGQQVTLSCSPISGHRSVSWYQQTPGQGLQFLFEYFSETQRNKGNFPGRFSGRQFSNSRSEMNVSTLELGDSALYLCASSFRQGALETQYFGPGTRLLVL.

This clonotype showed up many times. DNA for the CDR3: TGCAGTGCCAGGGGGGGGTCGGAAAACGGTGAGCAGTTCTTC. Encoded protein: CSARGGSENGEQFF. J is TRBJ2-1 and V is TRBV20-1; perhaps D is TRBD1 or TRBD2 (7 bases each). The CDR3 length is 14 residues. Germline V gene data show CDR1 as DFQATT and CDR2 as SNEGSKA (reference sequence). The germline V and J ends were trimmed by 6 bases and 9 bases, with 21 bases remaining between them.

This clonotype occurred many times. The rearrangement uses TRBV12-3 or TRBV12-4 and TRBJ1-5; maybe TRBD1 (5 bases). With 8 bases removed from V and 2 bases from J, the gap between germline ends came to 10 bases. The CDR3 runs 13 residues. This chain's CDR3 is CASRGTGNQPQHF. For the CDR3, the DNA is TGTGCCAGCCGGGGGACTGGCAATCAGCCCCAGCATTTT.

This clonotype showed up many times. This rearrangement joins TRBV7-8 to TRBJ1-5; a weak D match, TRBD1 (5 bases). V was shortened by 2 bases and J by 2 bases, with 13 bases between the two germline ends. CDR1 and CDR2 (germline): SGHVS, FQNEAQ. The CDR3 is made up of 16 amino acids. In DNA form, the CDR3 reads TGTGCCAGCAGCTTATCCAGGGATAGTCGCAATCAGCCCCAGCATTTT. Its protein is CASSLSRDSRNQPQHF.

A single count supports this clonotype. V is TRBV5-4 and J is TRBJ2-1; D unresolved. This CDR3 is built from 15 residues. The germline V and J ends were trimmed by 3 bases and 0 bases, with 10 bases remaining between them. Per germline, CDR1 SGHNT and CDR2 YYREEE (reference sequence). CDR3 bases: TGTGCCAGCAGCTATCAGCAGTCCTCCTACAATGAGCAGTTCTTC. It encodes CASSYQQSSYNEQFF.

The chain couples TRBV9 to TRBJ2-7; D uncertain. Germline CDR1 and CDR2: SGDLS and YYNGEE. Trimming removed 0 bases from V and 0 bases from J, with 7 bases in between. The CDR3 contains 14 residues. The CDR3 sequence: CASSVEGYSYEQYF. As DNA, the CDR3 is TGTGCCAGCAGCGTAGAAGGGTACTCCTACGAGCAGTACTTC.

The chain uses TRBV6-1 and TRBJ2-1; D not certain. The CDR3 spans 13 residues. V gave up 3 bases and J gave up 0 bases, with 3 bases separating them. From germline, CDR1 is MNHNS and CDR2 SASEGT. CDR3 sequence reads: CASSDSSYNEQFF. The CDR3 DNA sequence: TGTGCCAGCAGTGACAGCTCCTACAATGAGCAGTTCTTC.